This T cell receptor (beta chain) is from a study of T-cell memory formation after mild COVID-19. Turning to the study itself: Largely donor-specific TCR clusters were found.

The CDR3 length is 14 residues. Deletions cut 1 base from V and 5 bases from J, with 9 bases between. Germline V gene data show CDR1 as SEHNR and CDR2 as FQNEAQ (reference sequence). This clonotype was seen more than once but under ten times. A 5'RACE reaction primed in the constant segment made cDNA libraries of TCR alpha and TCR beta, and these carried sample barcodes and UMIs. MiXCR, applied by TCRdb to the 5' RACE reads, yields one record per CDR3 protein. This sample has hundreds of thousands of distinct CDR3 sequences, with about 20% found just once. The source is an adult woman who had mild COVID-19 (a few samples of this study predate the infection). Cell type and time point are not known. V and J are TRBV7-9 and TRBJ1-5; D is unclear. Sequencing was carried out using PBMCs or a T cell subset sorted from them (not recorded which). CDR3 amino acids: CASSLGGVYQPQHF. The DNA of the CDR3 is TGTGCCAGCAGCTTAGGGGGAGTGTATCAGCCCCAGCATTTT.